This TCR beta chain is drawn from a study of shared clonotypes between healthy human individuals (TCRdb year 2020). About the study as a whole: The cohort comprised a couple of women and a few men aged 18 to 49 years. For each donor, CD4 naive and CD4 memory were each given three plates, CD8 naive was given two plates, and CD8 memory was given one plate. The study deeply sequenced blood TCR repertoires of about five healthy adults to estimate repertoire size and the extent of clonotype sharing between individuals. Different laboratories and diverse techniques were used to prepare libraries and sequence TCR repertoires, to increase sequencing depth and limit assay-specific biases. Leukapheresis yielded between about 0.8 and 8.9 billion PBMCs per donor. Study-wide conclusions, independent of this receptor: Only blood was sampled, and tissue TCR repertoires likely differ from those in blood. Naive subsets generally had larger estimated clonotype richness than memory subsets. Incomplete sequencing was indicated by rarefaction of sorted-subset datasets, despite the large sequencing depth. The genetic and exposure-history diversity represented was limited by the small number of donors. Clonotypes shared by all four sorted-subset donors showed higher generation probabilities than non-shared clonotypes. Roughly 5.2% of naive CD4, 3.5% of naive CD8, roughly 2.4% of memory CD4, and 0.4% of memory CD8 clonotypes were shared across several donors. Pairwise subsampling led to the expectation that sequencing depth would affect the degree of clonotype sharing among donors.

Healthy HIV-negative adults with no recently reported acute infections or vaccinations were included as donors. Only Caucasian adults living in Nashville, Tennessee, USA were represented among the donors. CD4+ T cells were enriched through magnetic negative selection, after which naive cells were positively selected on CD45RA and the remaining negative fraction served as the memory subset. Blood was obtained by leukapheresis, after which PBMCs were separated by Ficoll-Histopaque density gradient centrifugation and cryopreserved in liquid nitrogen vapor phase. Purity and quantity of every magnetically sorted T cell population were checked by analytical flow cytometry. From each sorted fraction, genomic DNA was isolated and quantified by UV absorbance on a Nanodrop 2000c. Cut back by 0 bases and 2 bases, the V and J ends lie 9 bases apart. The CDR3 sequence holds 15 residues, the cysteine and phenylalanine included. The read is trimmed to its CDR3 DNA, 45 bases read in frame from base 1. CDR1 and CDR2 are read off the germline V gene as SGHTS and YDEGEE.

Regarding this clone: The antigen it recognizes is unknown. No base-level quality is on record; no much larger clone is a single base apart.

TCR CDR3 regions were amplified from genomic DNA by multiplex PCR using the deep immunoSEQ assay. Extracted genomic DNA from each cell subset was distributed evenly across all wells of several immunoSEQ 96-well plates, and each plate was treated as a replicate. For sorted subsets, each replicate PCR was loaded with about 200 ng genomic DNA, equivalent to 30,000 to 35,000 T cell genomes. Purified libraries were quantified with a Qubit 3.0 fluorometer, sized on a Bioanalyzer 2100, and re-quantified with the KAPA Library Quantification kit. Each immunoSEQ 96-well plate was sequenced on its own single-read 150-cycle Illumina NextSeq 550 flow cell. The authors' analysis ran thus. Because the immunoSEQ output included only junctional sequences and no quality scores, the filtering could not be the same as the filtering used for full-length reads. Sequences were annotated with PyIR, a Python wrapper for IgBLAST v1.9, using IMGT germline references to assign V/J genes and CDR3. Reads with weak V/J assignments (E-value above 1e-6), missing CDR3, stop codons, out-of-frame junctions, or ambiguous translated residues were removed. V3J clonotypes were defined as sequences sharing an identical inferred V gene, J gene, and CDR3 amino acid sequence. To compute the percentage overlap between repertoires, the number of shared unique clonotypes was divided by the size of the smaller repertoire. Three approaches were used to assess repertoire richness: RTK rarefaction, the Chao1 estimator, and Recon v2.1 estimates of unobserved clonotypes. Generation probabilities were computed with OLGA for all TCRbeta clonotypes obtained by the gDNA method from a handful of donors. This immuneACCESS table, as held by TCRdb, lists in-frame sequences with V and J called but not all clones. Of the missing ones, under half trace to an unresolved V gene in checked studies; the others have no known cause. D and trimming come from the DNA, and the V and J calls and clone size come from that table. This sample lists 1 million to 1.2 million clones; 77% were detected once. More than 0.85% of the sample comes from the top ten.

Recombination linked TRBV5-8 to TRBJ1-3, with the D gene uncertain. Sequenced input: memory CD4+ T cells from PBMCs. The cell subset or site label, read with the paper, signifies: CD45RA-negative fraction. The sequence derives from a man aged 18-30 years in good health. Some clones in this sample may be carry-over from other donors' samples. Here is the DNA: TGTGCCAGCAGCTTGGGAGTTGGGGCTGGAAACACCATATATTTT. This yields the protein CASSLGVGAGNTIYF.